These T cell receptor beta chains were read from a single sample in a study of T cells in localized non-small cell lung cancer. The repertoire was sequenced with immunoSEQ multiplex PCR; TCRdb's copy has only in-frame clones and lacks some. The table records more than 45,000 clones, about 80% of them present only once. Sequencing used peripheral blood, obtained before any cancer treatment. These receptors were taken from a man between 35 and 75 years old with stage I squamous cell lung carcinoma. CDR3s include the opening cysteine and the closing phenylalanine or tryptophan. A D gene is named only where the DNA matches it firmly. Clone size appears in some rows only: once, few, many, or a class for an expanded clone.

V	size	D	J	DNA	CDR3
TRBV19	.	.	TRBJ1-5	TGTGCCAGTAGGCCAGGGCACAATCAGCCCCAGCATTTT	CASRPGHNQPQHF
TRBV9	few	.	TRBJ1-3	TGTGCCAGCAGCATCTCCCCCCTAACCGGAAACACCATATATTTT	CASSISPLTGNTIYF
TRBV5-4	.	TRBD2	TRBJ2-3	TGTGCCAGCAGCTTGGAGACTAGCGGCACAGATACGCAGTATTTT	CASSLETSGTDTQYF
TRBV7-2	.	TRBD1	TRBJ2-2	TGTGCCAGCAGTTTTGACAGGGGTACCGGGGAGCTGTTTTTT	CASSFDRGTGELFF
TRBV28	once	.	TRBJ2-1	TGTGCCAGCAGTTTAGGGCTGTGGGGAAATGAGCAGTTCTTC	CASSLGLWGNEQFF
TRBV28	.	.	TRBJ2-6	TGTGCCAGCAACAATGTGCGGTCTTCTGGGGCCAACGTCCTGACTTTC	CASNNVRSSGANVLTF
TRBV10-2	.	.	TRBJ1-5	TGCGCCAGCAGTGATATAAGCAGGGACTTTCAGCCCCAGCATTTT	CASSDISRDFQPQHF
TRBV15	.	TRBD1	TRBJ1-2	TGTGCCACCAGCAGAGATCAACAGGGGACGGGCTACACCTTC	CATSRDQQGTGYTF
TRBV9	.	.	TRBJ1-5	TGTGCCAGCAGCGTAGGAGGGTATGAACAGCCCCAGCATTTT	CASSVGGYEQPQHF
TRBV27	.	.	TRBJ1-2	TGTGCCAGCAGTCCCCGGGGGGGTCCCCTATACTATGGCTACACCTTC	CASSPRGGPLYYGYTF
TRBV5-6	.	TRBD1	TRBJ1-3	TGTGCCAGCAGCCTTGACAGGGCTGGAAACACCATATATTTT	CASSLDRAGNTIYF
TRBV5-5	.	.	TRBJ2-3	TGTGCCAGCAGCAACGGGATGAACACAGATACGCAGTATTTT	CASSNGMNTDTQYF
TRBV19	.	.	TRBJ1-2	TGTGCCAGTAGTACCGGAATAATGGGTGCCACCTATGGCTACACCTTC	CASSTGIMGATYGYTF
TRBV5-1	.	TRBD1	TRBJ1-3	TGCGCCAGCAGCTTGGGAGGCTGGGGACAGGGCCCTGGAAACACCATATATTTT	CASSLGGWGQGPGNTIYF
TRBV14	.	.	TRBJ2-3	TGTGCCAGCAGCCACAGGAGAACAGATACGCAGTATTTT	CASSHRRTDTQYF
TRBV7-6	few	TRBD2	TRBJ2-2	TGTGCCAGCAGCTTAGGGACTAGCGGGTTGACCGGGGAGCTGTTTTTT	CASSLGTSGLTGELFF
TRBV15	.	TRBD2	TRBJ2-2	TGTGCCACCAGCCGGGCGGGGGGCTTGAACACCGGGGAGCTGTTTTTT	CATSRAGGLNTGELFF
TRBV5-5	once	.	TRBJ1-5	TGTGCCAGCAGCTTGGTCGGGACACCGCCCCAGCATTTT	CASSLVGTPPQHF
TRBV27	.	.	TRBJ1-2	TGTGCCAGCAGTCCCTTAGATTATAACTATGGCTACACCTTC	CASSPLDYNYGYTF
TRBV19	.	TRBD2	TRBJ2-7	TGTGCCAGTAGTACTGGACTAGCGGGTGTCCCGGATTCCTACGAGCAGTACTTC	CASSTGLAGVPDSYEQYF
TRBV6-5	few	TRBD1	TRBJ2-5	TGTGCCAGCAGTTACACCGAGGGGGCGCGAGAGACCCAGTACTTC	CASSYTEGARETQYF
TRBV6-5	.	.	TRBJ2-2	TGTGCCAGCAGTGAGGTGGATGGGACCGGGGAGCTGTTTTTT	CASSEVDGTGELFF
TRBV6-5	.	.	TRBJ1-6	TGTGCCAGCAGACAGGTCTATTCACCCCTCCACTTT	CASRQVYSPLHF
TRBV14	.	.	TRBJ1-2	TGTGCCAGCAGTCCGGGGGGGGCGCGAGGCTACACCTTC	CASSPGGARGYTF
TRBV4-1	.	.	TRBJ2-3	TGCGCCAGCAGCCCCCCTGCCACAGATACGCAGTATTTT	CASSPPATDTQYF
TRBV28	.	.	TRBJ1-6	TGTGCCAGCAGCCTTTGGTCGGGGGGTAAGGATTCACCCCTCCACTTT	CASSLWSGGKDSPLHF
TRBV7-9	few	.	TRBJ1-1	TGTGCCAGCAGCTGGGGTACAGGGAACACTGAAGCTTTCTTT	CASSWGTGNTEAFF
TRBV6-1	.	.	TRBJ2-4	TGTGCCAGCAACCCCGAAGGCTTGGCAGAACAGTACTTC	CASNPEGLAEQYF
TRBV6-1	.	.	TRBJ1-6	TGTGCCATCCGAGAAGGGACGGTTCAAATTTTGGCCCTCCACTTT	CAIREGTVQILALHF
TRBV7-9	once	.	TRBJ1-2	TGTGCCAGCAGCTTATCGGGGGCGCGATACTATGGCTACACCTTC	CASSLSGARYYGYTF
TRBV19	once	TRBD1	TRBJ1-6	TGTGCCAAGGGGGGGGGAAAAGGGACAGGGCTCTTCCTAACCAATTCACCCCTCCACTTT	CAKGGGKGTGLFLTNSPLHF
TRBV5-6	.	.	TRBJ2-7	TGTGCCAGCAGCTTTGAAGGACGGATAACCTACGAGCAGTACTTC	CASSFEGRITYEQYF
TRBV28	.	TRBD1	TRBJ1-4	TGTGCCAGCAGCGACTGGGACAGAAGTGATGAAAAACTGTTTTTT	CASSDWDRSDEKLFF
TRBV28	few	.	TRBJ2-2	TGTGCCAGCCGGTTAGGGGGCGGGGGCCCCACCGGGGAGCTGTTTTTT	CASRLGGGGPTGELFF
TRBV6-5	.	.	TRBJ1-6	TGTGCCAGCAGTTATGACGGGGATACTTCACCCCTCCACTTT	CASSYDGDTSPLHF
TRBV18	.	.	TRBJ2-7	TGTGCCAGCTCACCACTCCCAGACGGCTACGAGCAGTACTTC	CASSPLPDGYEQYF
TRBV5-8	.	.	TRBJ1-5	TGTGCCAGCAGCTTGCTCTTTCAGCCCCAGCATTTT	CASSLLFQPQHF
TRBV5-1	.	TRBD1	TRBJ2-5	TGCGCCAGCAGGAAGGGACAGGGGTTGGAGACCCAGTACTTC	CASRKGQGLETQYF
TRBV30	.	.	TRBJ1-1	TGTGCCTCAAGGGTTCGGTGGACTGAAGCTTTCTTT	CASRVRWTEAFF
TRBV28	few	TRBD1	TRBJ2-3	TGTGCCAGCAGAGGGACAGCTGATACGCAGTATTTT	CASRGTADTQYF
TRBV7-8	.	TRBD2	TRBJ2-7	TGTGCCAGTAGGACTAGCGGGGTTTACGAGCAGTACTTC	CASRTSGVYEQYF
TRBV6-5	.	TRBD1	TRBJ1-1	TGTGCCAGCAGTTACAGGGGGCAGGGTCGTACTGAAGCTTTCTTT	CASSYRGQGRTEAFF
TRBV28	.	TRBD2	TRBJ2-2	TGTGCCAGCAGTTTATCTCAGGGACTAACCGAGCTGTTTTTT	CASSLSQGLTELFF
TRBV7-6	.	TRBD1	TRBJ1-2	TGTGCCAGCAGCTTAAATGGAGGGGGCGATGGCTACACCTTC	CASSLNGGGDGYTF
TRBV29-1	.	.	TRBJ2-7	TGCAGCGTTGAATATGGGGGGGCGTACTCCTACGAGCAGTACTTC	CSVEYGGAYSYEQYF
TRBV18	few	.	TRBJ2-1	TGTGCCAGCTCATCGGCCGGGACTGTCTACAATGAGCAGTTCTTC	CASSSAGTVYNEQFF
TRBV30	.	TRBD1	TRBJ2-7	TGTGCCTGGAGTCGGGACAGTAGGGGCTACGAGCAGTACTTC	CAWSRDSRGYEQYF
TRBV30	.	TRBD1	TRBJ1-6	TGTGCCTGGAGAGAAGGACAGGTCGGATTTTCACCCCTCCACTTT	CAWREGQVGFSPLHF
TRBV5-4	.	.	TRBJ1-1	TGTGCCAGCAGCTTCGAAGGGGCCCGGGCGGCTTTCTTT	CASSFEGARAAFF
TRBV15	.	TRBD2	TRBJ2-7	TGTGCCACCAGCAGAGATCCGGGGACTAGGGGCGAGCAGTACTTC	CATSRDPGTRGEQYF
TRBV19	.	.	TRBJ1-5	TGTGCCAGTAGTACCCCGACCGGGGCCTACGGCAATCAGCCCCAGCATTTT	CASSTPTGAYGNQPQHF
TRBV14	.	.	TRBJ1-1	TGTGCCAGCAGCCAATCGCCCAGGACTGAAGCTTTCTTT	CASSQSPRTEAFF
TRBV28	many	.	TRBJ1-1	TGTGCCAGCAGTCCACCCCTCACTGAAGCTTTCTTT	CASSPPLTEAFF
TRBV28	.	.	TRBJ1-2	TGTGCCAGCAGTCCCCCGACCTCGACAGTGGCCCCCGAAAGCTACACCTTC	CASSPPTSTVAPESYTF